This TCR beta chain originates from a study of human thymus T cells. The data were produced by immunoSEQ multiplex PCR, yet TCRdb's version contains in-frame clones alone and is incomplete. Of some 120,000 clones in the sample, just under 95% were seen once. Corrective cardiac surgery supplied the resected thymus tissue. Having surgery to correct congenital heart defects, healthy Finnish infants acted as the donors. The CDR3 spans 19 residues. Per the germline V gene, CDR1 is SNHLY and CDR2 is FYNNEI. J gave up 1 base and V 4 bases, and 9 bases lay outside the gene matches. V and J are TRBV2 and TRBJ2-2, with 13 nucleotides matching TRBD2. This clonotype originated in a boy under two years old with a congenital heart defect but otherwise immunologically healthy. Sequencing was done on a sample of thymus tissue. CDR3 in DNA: TGTGCCAGCAGTGTGGAGACTAGCGGGGGGAAGGAGAACACCGGGGAGCTGTTTTTT. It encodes CASSVETSGGKENTGELFF. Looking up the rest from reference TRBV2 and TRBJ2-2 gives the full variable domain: EPEVTQTPSHQVTQMGQEVILRCVPISNHLYFYWYRQILGQKVEFLVSFYNNEISEKSEIFDDQFSVERPDGSNFTLKIRSTKLEDSAMYFCASSVETSGGKENTGELFFGEGSRLTVL.